This T cell receptor beta chain appears in the sequencing data of a study of blood T cell repertoires in COVID-19. The wider study: The origin of the acute and convalescent COVID-19 samples was the United States, Italy and Spain.

The age range of participants was 18 to 89 years, with residence in about 25 US areas. Participant-given clinical history determined each cohort assignment. Donors of Cohort 3 who recovered were those that had two negative PCRs, clearance, or symptom resolution. Assay used: immunoSEQ multiplex PCR; TCRdb lists only in-frame clones, some missing. This table holds about 190,000 clones, about 88% found once. The sequenced sample consisted of PBMCs or T cells enriched from blood (not recorded which). This receptor was taken from a young woman who had recovered from COVID-19.

The CDR3 sequence is CASTPTSGPDTQYF. The CDR3 DNA reads as TGTGCCAGCACCCCGACTAGCGGACCAGATACGCAGTATTTT. The chain uses TRBV9 and TRBJ2-3, with 9 bases lining up with TRBD2. Germline lookup yields CDR1 SGDLS and CDR2 YYNGEE. The J segment lost 4 bases and the V segment lost 6 bases, leaving 6 bases of the junction unmatched. This CDR3 comprises 14 residues.